This T cell receptor beta chain was captured in a study of cytomegalovirus exposure and HLA in healthy donors. General study points: HLA allele associations emerged for under 20,000 TCR beta sequences in a later analysis, at 0.05 false discovery rate. Published work reported that the classifier diagnosed cytomegalovirus status with high specificity and sensitivity.

Amplification used 60 Vbeta primers and 13 Jbeta primers. Assay used: immunoSEQ multiplex PCR; TCRdb lists only in-frame clones, some missing. The repertoire holds roughly 250,000 clones, about 83% seen once, with approximately 2% in the top ten. In regard to this clone: No antigen is known for it.

This receptor was obtained from a woman aged 35 to 49 in good health and CMV-seropositive. Input material: PBMCs.

Here the CDR3 reads CASSLGGSDEKLFF. Here the CDR3 DNA reads TGTGCCAGCTCCCTCGGGGGAAGTGACGAAAAACTGTTTTTT. The chain joins TRBV18 to TRBJ1-4, with D maybe TRBD1 (5 bases). The CDR3 extends over 14 amino acids. The V gene lost 6 bases and the J gene lost 8 bases, with 16 bases spanning the gap. The germline V gene has CDR1 KGHSH and CDR2 LQKENI. Full variable domain (rest looked up from reference TRBV18 and TRBJ1-4): NAGVMQNPRHLVRRRGQEARLRCSPMKGHSHVYWYRQLPEEGLKFMVYLQKENIIDESGMPKERFSAEFPKEGPSILRIQQVVRGDSAAYFCASSLGGSDEKLFFGSGTQLSVL.